This entry is about one T cell receptor beta chain. The data were taken from a study of T cell changes during pregnancy in multiple sclerosis. Sequencing was performed with immunoSEQ multiplex PCR; in TCRdb, only in-frame clones are kept and a portion is missing. The sample consists of tens of thousands of clones, 90% of them appearing once. Sequences were derived from CD8+ T cells from peripheral blood mononuclear cells, sampled in the second trimester of pregnancy. The TCR sequence derives from a female donor with multiple sclerosis, enrolled in a pregnancy study.

CDR3 sequence: CASSLQGNEQYF. DNA for the CDR3: TGTGCCAGCAGTTTACAGGGGAACGAGCAGTACTTC. The rearrangement joins TRBV27 to TRBJ2-7, with a weak D call TRBD1 (6 bases). V was trimmed by 2 bases and J by 5 bases, leaving 7 bases between them. This CDR3 spans 12 amino acids. CDR1 and CDR2 from the germline V gene are MNHEY and SMNVEV (reference sequence).